This T cell receptor beta chain was found in a study of T cell responses to AZD1222 COVID-19 vaccine. Second-dose intervals near 4 or 12 weeks were combined. The assay was immunoSEQ multiplex PCR, and TCRdb's table has in-frame clones only and misses some. The data show 150,000 or so clones, with 94% seen just once and approximately 5.5% held by the top ten. Germline CDR1 and CDR2: SQVTM and ANQGSEA. The CDR3 extends over 13 amino acids. Between the trimmed V and J ends, which lost 5 bases and 2 bases, there was a span of 12 bases. The chain is built from TRBV29-1 and TRBJ1-2; weak D call: TRBD1 (5 bases). This specimen consisted of peripheral blood, obtained 28 days after the second AZD1222 dose. This TCR was recovered from an adult who received the AZD1222 COVID-19 vaccine. The CDR3 loop reads CSVYGGANYGYTF. The CDR3 nucleotides are TGCAGCGTTTACGGAGGGGCCAACTATGGCTACACCTTC.